One and the same sample provided the 25 T cell receptor beta chains below, sequenced in a study of shared clonotypes between healthy human individuals. Method: immunoSEQ multiplex PCR; TCRdb's copy keeps in-frame clones and lacks some. The sample yields some 500,000 clones, 75% to 80% seen once. The sequencing input was PBMCs. These receptors came from a woman between 35 and 50 years old in good health. Some clones in this sample may be carry-over from other donors' samples.

This sequence joins TRBV7-8 and TRBJ1-5, with D possibly being TRBD1 (5 bases). V lost 1 base and J lost 7, with 11 bases in between. Germline V lookup: CDR1 SGHVS, CDR2 FQNEAQ. The CDR3 has 14 residues. CDR3 sequence: CASSLERGGQPQHF. The CDR3 nucleotides read TGTGCCAGCAGCTTAGAAAGGGGAGGCCAGCCCCAGCATTTT.

The chain links TRBV6-1 to TRBJ2-1; TRBD2 matches 7 bases. The CDR3 contains 14 residues. J lost 3 bases, V lost 8 bases, and 7 bases had no gene match. Germline CDR1 MNHNS, CDR2 SASEGT. In nucleotides, the CDR3 is TGTGCCAGCCACGGGACTAACTACTACAATGAGCAGTTCTTC. Translating it yields CASHGTNYYNEQFF.

The chain uses TRBV7-2 and TRBJ1-5; unclear D gene. CDR3 length: 13 residues. The ends were cut back, 1 base at V and 5 bases at J, with 6 bases in the middle. Germline loops: CDR1 SGHTA, CDR2 FQGNSA. The CDR3 bases are TGTGCCAGCAGCTTAGGGATGGATCAGCCCCAGCATTTT. It encodes CASSLGMDQPQHF.

A remark on this clone: A read error is likely here: a far larger clone is one base away. The chain employs TRBV5-8 and TRBJ1-2; D remains unclear. The CDR3 extends over 14 amino acids. Germline lookup yields CDR1 SGHTS and CDR2 YDEGEE. Trimming cost V 0 bases and J 3 bases, with 9 bases left between them. As DNA, the CDR3 is TGTGCCAGCAGCTTGGATGCAGGAGACTATGGCTACACCTTC. Amino acids: CASSLDAGDYGYTF.

To note about this clone: In the same sample, other DNA sequences code for this CDR3. The gene calls are TRBV18 and TRBJ1-3; 9 nucleotides agree with TRBD1. The CDR3 runs 14 residues. From germline, CDR1 is KGHSH and CDR2 LQKENI. Germline trimming cut 3 bases from V and 6 bases from J; bases unmatched to any gene: 3. This CDR3 is CASSPGQGTNTIYF. The CDR3 DNA follows: TGTGCCAGCTCACCGGGACAGGGTACAAACACCATATATTTT.

This sequence joins TRBV7-9 and TRBJ2-7, with 9 positions matching TRBD2. The CDR3 spans 15 residues. V shed 5 bases, J shed 2 bases, and the junction held 7 bases outside the gene matches. Germline V gene data show CDR1 as SEHNR and CDR2 as FQNEAQ (reference sequence). CDR3 protein: CASSLGLAKPYEQYF. CDR3 nucleotide sequence: TGTGCCAGCAGCCTGGGACTAGCAAAACCCTACGAGCAGTACTTC.

The chain uses TRBV19 and TRBJ2-1; D possibly corresponds to TRBD2 (6 bases). Germline CDR1 reads LNHDA; CDR2 reads SQIVND (reference sequence). CDR3 length equals 15 residues. Trimming left V 5 bases short and J 3 bases short, with 14 bases between. The CDR3 coding sequence is TGTGCCAGTAGTGAGGTAGCGGCTCACTACAATGAGCAGTTCTTC. Its translation: CASSEVAAHYNEQFF. Complete variable domain (other parts from reference TRBV19 and TRBJ2-1): DGGITQSPKYLFRKEGQNVTLSCEQNLNHDAMYWYRQDPGQGLRLIYYSQIVNDFQKGDIAEGYSVSREKKESFPLTVTSAQKNPTAFYLCASSEVAAHYNEQFFGPGTRLTVL.

A note on this clone: A far larger clone is just one base off, so this is likely a read error. This same CDR3 is encoded by further DNA sequences in the sample. CDR3 nucleotide sequence: TGCGCCTGGAGACAGGGCAATGACTATGGCTACACCTTC. It yields the protein CAWRQGNDYGYTF. The chain employs TRBV30 and TRBJ1-2; 7 bases match TRBD1. This CDR3 region has 13 residues. Germline lookup yields CDR1 GTSNPN and CDR2 SVGIG (reference sequence). Based on the CDR3 plus reference TRBV30 and TRBJ1-2, the full variable domain is SQTIHQWPATLVQPVGSPLSLECTVEGTSNPNLYWYRQAAGRGLQLLFYSVGIGQISSEVPQNLSASRPQDRQFILSSKKLLLSDSGFYLCAWRQGNDYGYTFGSGTRLTVV.

This clone was seen only once. This sequence joins TRBV30 and TRBJ2-7; 11 bases align to TRBD2. The CDR3 has 13 amino acids. Per the germline V gene, CDR1 is GTSNPN and CDR2 is SVGIG (reference sequence). Germline trimming cut 5 bases from V and 3 bases from J; bases unmatched to any gene: 3. CDR3 coding DNA: TGTGCCTGGGGGGGACTAGCGGACTACGAGCAGTACTTC. Translation: CAWGGLADYEQYF. Complete variable domain (other parts from reference TRBV30 and TRBJ2-7): SQTIHQWPATLVQPVGSPLSLECTVEGTSNPNLYWYRQAAGRGLQLLFYSVGIGQISSEVPQNLSASRPQDRQFILSSKKLLLSDSGFYLCAWGGLADYEQYFGPGTRLTVT.

The gene calls are TRBV5-1 and TRBJ2-7; 8 bases agree with TRBD2. Germline lookup yields CDR1 SGHRS and CDR2 YFSETQ. J lost 5 bases, V lost 3 bases, and 10 bases had no gene match. The CDR3 covers 15 residues. The CDR3 nucleotides read TGCGCCAGCAGCTCAGGTCGGGAGGGTACCCACGAGCAGTACTTC. Its protein product is CASSSGREGTHEQYF.

Of note for this clone: A read error is the likely source, as a far larger clone sits one nucleotide away. Within the sample, other DNA sequences also encode this same CDR3. V usage is TRBV4-1 and J usage is TRBJ1-4; maybe TRBD1 (6 bases). This CDR3 spans 17 amino acids. In germline, CDR1 is MGHRA, CDR2 YSYEKL. The DNA for the CDR3 is TGCGCCAGCAGCCCCAGACAGGCACAGACAACTAATGAAAAACTGTTCTTT. As protein: CASSPRQAQTTNEKLFF.

About this clone itself: A far larger clone lies a single base away; this is likely a read error. The chain recombines TRBV9 with TRBJ2-2, with a weak D call TRBD2 (5 bases). Germline CDR1 and CDR2: SGDLS and YYNGEE. This CDR3 has 13 residues. The DNA for the CDR3 is TGTGCCAGCAGCGTATTCGACACCGGGAAGCTGTTTTTT. This sequence encodes CASSVFDTGKLFF.

This clone has a count of ten or more. The CDR3 spells CASSGGLQETQYF. CDR3 DNA sequence: TGTGCCAGCTCAGGGGGTCTACAAGAGACCCAGTACTTC. J is TRBJ2-5 and V is TRBV18; D tentatively reads TRBD1 or TRBD2 (5 bases each). V lost 5 bases, J lost 2 bases, and 9 bases lay in between. Germline-derived CDR1 and CDR2 are KGHSH and LQKENI. The CDR3 loop spans 13 amino acids.

This clone has only a few counts. The V gene is TRBV2, the J gene TRBJ2-1; TRBD2 matches at 7 bases. The CDR3 spans 14 residues. V lost 5 bases, J lost 1 base, and 2 bases stayed unmatched. Germline CDR1 reads SNHLY; CDR2 reads FYNNEI. The CDR3 loop is CASSLLASYNEQFF. The CDR3 DNA sequence: TGTGCCAGCAGTTTACTAGCGTCCTACAATGAGCAGTTCTTC. Variable domain in full (rest from reference TRBV2 and TRBJ2-1): EPEVTQTPSHQVTQMGQEVILRCVPISNHLYFYWYRQILGQKVEFLVSFYNNEISEKSEIFDDQFSVERPDGSNFTLKIRSTKLEDSAMYFCASSLLASYNEQFFGPGTRLTVL.

Here the CDR3 reads CASSRDRDGEQYF. CDR3 nucleotide sequence: TGTGCCAGTAGCCGGGACAGGGATGGCGAGCAGTACTTC. V and J are TRBV19 and TRBJ2-7; 9 nucleotides line up with TRBD1. Germline CDR1 is LNHDA and CDR2 is SQIVND (reference sequence). J was trimmed by 6 bases and V by 6 bases; bases with no gene match: 6. The CDR3 consists of 13 residues.

As to this clone: A read error likely explains this, since a far larger clone differs by one base. CDR3 nucleotide sequence: TGTGCCTGGAGCCGACAGGTCTACCAAGAGACCCAGTACTTC. Translation: CAWSRQVYQETQYF. The chain couples TRBV30 to TRBJ2-5; tentatively, D is TRBD1 (6 bases). The CDR3 is 14 amino acids. Deletions cut 3 bases from V and 0 bases from J, with 11 bases between. The germline CDR1 and CDR2 sequences are GTSNPN and SVGIG (reference sequence).

The gene calls are TRBV5-8 and TRBJ1-1; TRBD1 is a possible D gene (5 bases). Germline V lookup: CDR1 SGHTS, CDR2 YDEGEE. Trimming removed 0 bases from V and 10 bases from J, with 16 bases in between. The CDR3 is 14 amino acids. The CDR3 here is CASSLVGPKRGAFF. The CDR3 region has the DNA TGTGCCAGCAGCTTGGTGGGACCCAAAAGAGGAGCTTTCTTT.

For this clone: A far larger clone is just one base off, so this is likely a read error. This likely comes from a read error, as the CDR3 has no conserved phenylalanine or tryptophan at its end. The gene calls are TRBV20-1 and TRBJ2-7; D is ambiguous. The CDR3 is made up of 11 amino acids. The V gene's germline CDR1 is DFQATT and CDR2 SNEGSKA (reference sequence). Deletions cut 2 bases from V and 3 bases from J, with 5 bases between. CDR3 protein: CSARSDYEQYI. The CDR3 DNA sequence: TGCAGTGCTAGATCCGACTACGAGCAGTACATC.

The rearrangement links TRBV7-9 to TRBJ2-5, with D possibly being TRBD1 or TRBD2 (5 bases each). Germline CDR1 reads SEHNR; CDR2 reads FQNEAQ (reference sequence). The V gene lost 5 bases and the J gene lost 5 bases, with 21 bases spanning the gap. The CDR3 contains 16 residues. The CDR3 coding sequence is TGTGCCAGCAGCCTCGGAGAGGGGCCCCTTCGGGAGACCCAGTACTTC. It encodes CASSLGEGPLRETQYF.

This sequence joins TRBV7-9 and TRBJ1-3, with D possibly matching TRBD1 (5 bases). The V gene lost 1 base and the J gene lost 9 bases, with 13 bases spanning the gap. The CDR3 sequence is 14 residues long. The germline V gene encodes CDR1 SEHNR and CDR2 FQNEAQ (reference sequence). The CDR3 region has the DNA TGTGCCAGCAGCTTAGGCCCCGACGGGGGCACCATATATTTT. Amino acid sequence: CASSLGPDGGTIYF.

About this clone: This may be a read error: a much more frequent sequence differs by one nucleotide. The genes are TRBV15 and TRBJ1-4; TRBD1 matches 7 bases. Germline V gene data show CDR1 as LNHNV and CDR2 as YYDKDF (reference sequence). CDR3 length equals 13 residues. DNA of the CDR3: TGTGTCACCAGCAGGGGGTTCACTGAAAAACTGTTTTTT. Translation: CVTSRGFTEKLFF. The complete variable domain, with remaining parts taken from reference TRBV15 and TRBJ1-4, reads DAMVIQNPRYQVTQFGKPVTLSCSQTLNHNVMYWYQQKSSQAPKLLFHYYDKDFNNEADTPDNFQSRRPNTSFCFLDIRSPGLGDTAMYLCVTSRGFTEKLFFGSGTQLSVL.

The chain couples TRBV28 to TRBJ1-4, with 9 bases lining up with TRBD1. J gave up 7 bases and V 3 bases, and 9 bases lay outside the gene matches. Germline loops: CDR1 MDHEN, CDR2 SYDVKM. This CDR3 is built from 16 residues. The chain's CDR3 is CASSFGGTGTGEKLFF. CDR3 bases: TGTGCCAGCAGTTTTGGCGGGACAGGGACGGGTGAAAAACTGTTTTTT.

This clone was seen only a few times. The V call is TRBV5-4, the J call TRBJ2-7; TRBD2 agrees at 12 bases. This CDR3 is 15 amino acids long. CDR1 is SGHNT and CDR2 is YYREEE in the germline V gene (reference sequence). V shed 4 bases, J shed 2 bases, and the junction held 4 bases outside the gene matches. The CDR3 DNA sequence: TGTGCCAGCAGCCGGACTAGCGGGGTAACCTACGAGCAGTACTTC. Its translation: CASSRTSGVTYEQYF.

The chain uses TRBV7-9 and TRBJ2-7; 7 nucleotides match TRBD1. The germline V gene encodes CDR1 SEHNR and CDR2 FQNEAQ (reference sequence). Unmatched junction bases numbered 16, after V lost 5 bases and J lost 6 bases. CDR3 length: 16 residues. This chain's CDR3 is CASSHANRGWIGEQYF. The CDR3 nucleotides read TGTGCCAGCAGCCACGCCAACAGGGGATGGATAGGCGAGCAGTACTTC.

CDR3 loop: CASSPRTGGDGNTIYF. DNA of the CDR3: TGTGCCAGCAGCCCTAGGACAGGGGGCGATGGAAACACCATATATTTT. The chain combines TRBV7-2 with TRBJ1-3; TRBD1 matches 11 bases. CDR1 is SGHTA and CDR2 is FQGNSA in the germline V gene. With 5 bases clipped from V and 3 bases from J, the junction kept 6 bases outside the gene matches. CDR3 length: 16 residues.